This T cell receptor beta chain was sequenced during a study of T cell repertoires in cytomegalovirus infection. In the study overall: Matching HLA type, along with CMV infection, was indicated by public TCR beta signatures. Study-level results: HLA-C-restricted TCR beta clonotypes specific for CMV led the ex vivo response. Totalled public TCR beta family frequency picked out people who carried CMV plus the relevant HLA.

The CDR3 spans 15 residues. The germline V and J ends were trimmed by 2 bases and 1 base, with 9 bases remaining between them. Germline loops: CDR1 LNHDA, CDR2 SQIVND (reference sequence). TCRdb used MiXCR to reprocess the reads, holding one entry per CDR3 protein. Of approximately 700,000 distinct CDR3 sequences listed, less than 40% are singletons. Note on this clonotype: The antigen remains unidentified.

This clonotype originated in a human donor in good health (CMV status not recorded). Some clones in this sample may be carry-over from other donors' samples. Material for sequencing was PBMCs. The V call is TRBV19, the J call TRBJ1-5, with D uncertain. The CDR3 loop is CASSIQRRSNQPQHF. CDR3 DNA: TGTGCCAGTAGTATACAGAGAAGGAGCAATCAGCCCCAGCATTTT.